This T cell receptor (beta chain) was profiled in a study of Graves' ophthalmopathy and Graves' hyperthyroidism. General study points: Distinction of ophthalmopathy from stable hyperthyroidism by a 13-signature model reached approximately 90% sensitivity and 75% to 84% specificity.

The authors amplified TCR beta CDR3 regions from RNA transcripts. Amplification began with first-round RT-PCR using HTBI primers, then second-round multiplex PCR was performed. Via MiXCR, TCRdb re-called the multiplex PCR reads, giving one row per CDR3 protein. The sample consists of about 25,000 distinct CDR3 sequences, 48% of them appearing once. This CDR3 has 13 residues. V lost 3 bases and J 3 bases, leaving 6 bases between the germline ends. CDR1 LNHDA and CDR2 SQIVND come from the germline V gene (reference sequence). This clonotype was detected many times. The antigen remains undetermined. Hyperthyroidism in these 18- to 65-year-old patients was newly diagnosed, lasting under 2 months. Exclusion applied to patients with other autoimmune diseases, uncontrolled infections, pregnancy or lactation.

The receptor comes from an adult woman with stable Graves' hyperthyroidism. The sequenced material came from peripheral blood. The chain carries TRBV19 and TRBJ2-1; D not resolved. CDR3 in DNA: TGTGCCAGTAGTATCGATATCTACAATGAGCAGTTCTTC. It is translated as CASSIDIYNEQFF.